This TCR beta chain derives from a study of technical replicates of blood from a handful of donors. Here immunoSEQ multiplex PCR was the method, and the copy in TCRdb shows in-frame clones only, minus some. Among tens of thousands of clones listed, approximately 94% were seen once. Germline V CDR1 and CDR2: MGHDK, SYGVNS. The V end was cut by 3 bases, the J end by 4 bases, with 15 bases between. The CDR3 has 15 residues. The receptor's source is a human donor in good health. The sample comprised T cells isolated from PBMCs. The chain has TRBV25-1 and TRBJ1-2; D unclear. Here the CDR3 DNA reads TGTGCCAGCAGTGATCAAGGAGTCCGGTCCTATGGCTACACCTTC. The encoded protein is CASSDQGVRSYGYTF.